This T cell receptor (beta chain) was sequenced in a study of immune evolution from preneoplasia to lung adenocarcinoma. Only in-frame clones appear in the TCRdb table, and some are missing; sequencing was by immunoSEQ multiplex PCR. The table lists 5,500 to 7,500 clones, around 85% of them singletons. To note about this clone: What it binds is unknown. The junction departs from the called germline gene at one end, perhaps through a read error.

Study-wide points: Later-stage lesions seemingly showed higher T cell density and diversity than normal lung. Top clone frequencies peaked in normal lung, apparently declining through invasive adenocarcinoma. KRAS-mutant nodules had the highest T cell clonality.

Premalignant or tumor cells were enriched by macro-dissection after pathologic assessment. CDR1 is ENHRY, CDR2 SYGVKD, per germline. The CDR3 totals 18 residues. Material for sequencing was FFPE invasive lung adenocarcinoma tissue. The genes are TRBV10-3 and TRBJ2-2, with 11 bases identical to TRBD2. The sequence derives from a person between 45 and 75 years old with lung adenocarcinoma. The chain's CDR3 is CASSGGWETSGTTGELFF. The DNA of the CDR3 is TGTGCCAGCAGTGGAGGATGGGAGACTAGCGGGACCACCGGGGAGCTGTTTTTT.